The sequence of this T cell receptor (beta chain) was determined in a study of brain T cells in children with intractable seizures. Time point given: blood from clinic visit 5 months post-surgery; TSC patient then seizure free. The sequenced cases were selected for having the highest brain T cell transcript signatures. At least one anti-epileptic drug was given before surgery. Points from the study as a whole: HCMV serostatus was not known, and viral specificity came from CDR3 similarity only.

Points on this clone: Its antigen is not known.

Germline-derived CDR1 and CDR2 are DFQATT and SNEGSKA (reference sequence). The germline V and J ends were trimmed by 3 bases and 0 bases, with 11 bases remaining between them. This CDR3 region has 15 residues. TCRdb's table, derived via immunoSEQ multiplex PCR, lists solely in-frame clones and lacks some. The sample carries 300,000 to 400,000 clones, about 93% recorded once. This sequence joins TRBV20-1 and TRBJ2-2, with D unclear. The receptor comes from a boy under three years old with tuberous sclerosis and intractable seizures. Here the sequenced sample was peripheral blood, taken 4 to 5 months after surgery. The CDR3 loop is CSASKLGANTGELFF. DNA of the CDR3: TGCAGTGCTAGTAAACTCGGTGCGAACACCGGGGAGCTGTTTTTT.